The rows below give T cell receptor beta chains drawn from one sample of a study of cytomegalovirus exposure and HLA in healthy donors. This table comes from immunoSEQ multiplex PCR, and its TCRdb copy is limited to in-frame clones, with some not included. This table holds 50,000 or so clones. Specimen: PBMCs. The receptor source for this set is a woman in her forties in good health and CMV-seronegative. The CDR3 runs from the conserved cysteine through the conserved F or W. The order of the fields is D gene, V gene, J gene, CDR3 protein, CDR3 DNA. The D gene is left open where the match is weak.

TRBD2	TRBV6-1	TRBJ2-2	CASSRAGSDTGELFF	TGTGCCAGCAGTAGAGCGGGGTCGGACACCGGGGAGCTGTTTTTT
.	TRBV29-1	TRBJ2-5	CSVALGQETQYF	TGCAGCGTTGCGCTAGGCCAAGAGACCCAGTACTTC
TRBD1	TRBV28	TRBJ1-1	CASSGHGQGNTEAFF	TGTGCCAGCAGTGGCCACGGACAGGGAAACACTGAAGCTTTCTTT
TRBD1	TRBV5-5	TRBJ2-7	CASSLAGQGASYEQYF	TGTGCCAGCAGCTTGGCGGGACAGGGGGCCTCCTACGAGCAGTACTTC
TRBD2	TRBV29-1	TRBJ2-7	CSVRTSGAEQYF	TGCAGCGTTAGGACTAGCGGGGCCGAGCAGTACTTC
.	TRBV30	TRBJ1-2	CAWSNGGGVYGYTF	TGTGCCTGGAGCAACGGGGGGGGCGTCTATGGCTACACCTTC
TRBD1	TRBV28	TRBJ1-2	CASSGGHYGYTF	TGTGCCAGCTCAGGGGGCCACTATGGCTACACCTTC
.	TRBV28	TRBJ1-6	CASSLRSRSSYNSPLHF	TGTGCCAGCAGTTTACGTAGTCGGAGCTCCTATAATTCACCCCTCCACTTT
.	TRBV7-8	TRBJ2-1	CASTPRGLAAPSEQFF	TGTGCCAGCACACCCCGAGGGCTAGCAGCCCCAAGTGAGCAGTTCTTC
.	TRBV6-1	TRBJ1-2	CASSPGGANYGYTF	TGTGCCAGCAGCCCTGGGGGGGCGAACTATGGCTACACCTTC
.	TRBV5-1	TRBJ2-7	CASSLVAQGYEQYF	TGCGCCAGCAGCTTGGTGGCACAGGGCTACGAGCAGTACTTC